These T cell receptor beta chains were read from a single sample in a study of tumor and adjacent non-tumor tissue in lung cancer. In TCRdb, the multiplex PCR reads were re-called with MiXCR into one record per CDR3 protein. The sample shows over 100,000 distinct CDR3 sequences, roughly 73% of them seen only once. The material sequenced was lung tumor tissue. These receptors were collected from a woman aged 55 to 70 with non-small cell lung cancer. Each CDR3 is given with its conserved first and last residue. The D gene is left open where the match is weak. The listing skips clone size in some rows; elsewhere it reads once, few, many or a size class.

TRBV6-5,medium-sized,TRBJ2-1,-,TGTGCCAGCAGCCCCCCGCGGAGCTCCTACAATGAGCAGTTCTTC,CASSPPRSSYNEQFF
TRBV6-5,-,TRBJ2-1,TRBD1,TGTGCCGGCAGTTACTCGGAGGACAGGGCTTACAATGGGCAGTTCTTC,CAGSYSEDRAYNGQFF
TRBV6-2/TRBV6-3,-,TRBJ2-3,TRBD2,TGTGCCAGCAGCCCCCGGGGGGACACAGATACGCAGTATTTT,CASSPRGDTDTQYF
TRBV4-3,-,TRBJ2-3,TRBD2,TGCGACAGCAGCCATACTAGCGGACCAGATACGCAATATTTT,CDSSHTSGPDTQYF
TRBV4-1,-,TRBJ2-5,-,TGCGCCAGTAGCCAAGATAGTGCGGGGGCGCTGCCCGAGACCCAGTACTTC,CASSQDSAGALPETQYF
TRBV5-5,-,TRBJ2-3,TRBD2,TGTACCAGCAGTTGGGGGCCGGGGGGGACAGATACGCAGTATTTT,CTSSWGPGGTDTQYF
TRBV13,-,TRBJ1-1,TRBD1,TGTGACAGCAGGGAAGACAGGGCCGGGAACACTGAAGCTTTCTTT,CDSREDRAGNTEAFF
TRBV5-1,many,TRBJ2-5,-,TGCGCCAGCAGCTTAGGCCCTGAGAGCCAAGAGACCCAGTACTTC,CASSLGPESQETQYF
TRBV6-2/TRBV6-3,-,TRBJ1-3,-,TGTGCCAGCAGTTACTCGGGCTCTGGAAACACCGTATACTTT,CASSYSGSGNTVYF
TRBV11-3,-,TRBJ2-5,-,TGTGCCAGCAGCTTAAGGCCGGGCCCAGGGAAGGAGTCCCAGTATTTC,CASSLRPGPGKESQYF
TRBV4-1,-,TRBJ2-2,-,TGCGCCAGCAACCAAGGAACAGGCTACACCGGGGAGCTGTTTTTT,CASNQGTGYTGELFF
TRBV6-6,few,TRBJ2-7,TRBD1,TGTGCCAGAAGACGTCAGACAGGGGGAGACTACGAGCAGTACTTC,CARRRQTGGDYEQYF
TRBV4-3,many,TRBJ1-2,-,TGCGCCAGCAGCCCGAGGGCTGCCGCTAACTATGGCTACACCTTC,CASSPRAAANYGYTF
TRBV11-3,-,TRBJ1-3,-,TGTGCCAGTAGGTCTGACACCGGAAAAACCATATATTTT,CASRSDTGKTIYF
TRBV29-1,-,TRBJ1-1,TRBD1,TGCAGCGTCGATTGGTTGGGACAGGACAGCACTGAAGCTTTCTTT,CSVDWLGQDSTEAFF
TRBV12-3/TRBV12-4,many,TRBJ2-1,TRBD2,TGTGCCAGCAGTTTATTCGGGGCTAGCGGGATCTATGAGCAGTTCTTC,CASSLFGASGIYEQFF
TRBV20-1,-,TRBJ1-5,TRBD1,TGCAGTGCTCCGGACAGGGGGAACATTCAGCCCCAGCATTTT,CSAPDRGNIQPQHF
TRBV6-2/TRBV6-3,-,TRBJ1-3,-,TGTCCCAACAGTTACTCGGGCTCTGGAAACACCATATATTTT,CPNSYSGSGNTIYF
TRBV12-3/TRBV12-4,many,TRBJ2-1,-,TGTGCCAGCAGTTGGGGGGTCTCCAATGAGCAGTTCTTC,CASSWGVSNEQFF
TRBV20-1,many,TRBJ2-3,-,TGCAGTGCTAGAGATTTCACCCGCGGGGATACGCAGTATTTT,CSARDFTRGDTQYF
TRBV11-3,-,TRBJ1-2,TRBD1,TGTGCCAGCAGCTTGTTCGGGGGACAGCAAGTTAACTATGGCTACAACTTC,CASSLFGGQQVNYGYNF
TRBV6-5,once,TRBJ1-2,-,TGTGCCAGCAGGAAAACCTTCACAGGTGTATCTAACTATGGCTACACCTTC,CASRKTFTGVSNYGYTF
TRBV5-1,-,TRBJ1-2,-,TGCGCCAGCAGCTTAGAAAACGCCGAGGGGCCCCGAGGCTATAACTTC,CASSLENAEGPRGYNF
TRBV28,-,TRBJ1-1,-,TGTGCCAGTAGTTTATCGGGAGTAGGGGGTAGCACTGAAGCTTTCTTT,CASSLSGVGGSTEAFF
TRBV20-1,-,TRBJ2-2,-,TGCAGTGCTACGGGAACGGACACCGGGAAGCTGTTTTTC,CSATGTDTGKLFF
TRBV4-3,-,TRBJ2-3,TRBD2,TGCGTCAGCAGCCAAGGGACTAGCATGGCAGATACGCTGTATTTT,CVSSQGTSMADTLYF
TRBV4-2,-,TRBJ2-3,TRBD2,TGTGCCAGCAGACAAGAGACTAGCGGACTAAGCACAGATACGCAGTATTTT,CASRQETSGLSTDTQYF
TRBV11-2,-,TRBJ1-1,-,TGTGCCAGCAGCTTAGGAGTAGGGTTCAGTGAAGCTTTCTTT,CASSLGVGFSEAFF
TRBV20-1,-,TRBJ2-5,-,TGCAGTGTTAGAGTACCAGAGACCCAGTACTTC,CSVRVPETQYF
TRBV11-3,-,TRBJ2-3,-,TGTGCCAACAGCTTCTGGATAGATACGGAGTATTTT,CANSFWIDTEYF
TRBV6-6,-,TRBJ2-4,TRBD1,TGTGCCAACAGTTACCGGGACAGGGGAGGGAACATTCAGCACTTC,CANSYRDRGGNIQHF
TRBV20-1,many,TRBJ2-1,-,TGCAGTGCAACTAACAGGGGAGGGCACTACAATGAGCAGTTCTTC,CSATNRGGHYNEQFF
TRBV29-1,-,TRBJ2-3,-,TGCAGCGTTCGGACTTCTACTCCTATGGATACGCAGTATTTT,CSVRTSTPMDTQYF